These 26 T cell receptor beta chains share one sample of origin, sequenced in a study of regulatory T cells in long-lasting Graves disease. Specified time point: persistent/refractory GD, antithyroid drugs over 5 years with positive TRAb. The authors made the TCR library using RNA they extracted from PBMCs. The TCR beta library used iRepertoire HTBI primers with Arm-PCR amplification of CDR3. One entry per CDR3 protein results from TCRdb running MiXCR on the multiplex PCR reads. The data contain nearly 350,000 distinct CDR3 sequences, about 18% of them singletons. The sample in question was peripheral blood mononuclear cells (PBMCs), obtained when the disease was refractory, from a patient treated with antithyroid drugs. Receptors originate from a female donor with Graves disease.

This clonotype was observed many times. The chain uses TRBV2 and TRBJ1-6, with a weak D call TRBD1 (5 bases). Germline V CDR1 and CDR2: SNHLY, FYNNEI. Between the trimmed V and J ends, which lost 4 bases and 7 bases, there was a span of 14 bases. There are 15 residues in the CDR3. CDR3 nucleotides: TGTGCCAGCAGTGCCGAGGCAGGGAGCAATTCACCCCTCCACTTT. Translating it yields CASSAEAGSNSPLHF. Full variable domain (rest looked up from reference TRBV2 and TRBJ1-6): EPEVTQTPSHQVTQMGQEVILRCVPISNHLYFYWYRQILGQKVEFLVSFYNNEISEKSEIFDDQFSVERPDGSNFTLKIRSTKLEDSAMYFCASSAEAGSNSPLHFGNGTRLTVT.

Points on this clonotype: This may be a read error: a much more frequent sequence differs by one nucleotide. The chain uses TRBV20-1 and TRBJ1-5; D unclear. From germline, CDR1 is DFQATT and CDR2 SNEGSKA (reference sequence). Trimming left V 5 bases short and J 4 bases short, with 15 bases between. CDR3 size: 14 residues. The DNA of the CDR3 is TGCAGTGCTCATACCGGGAGTGAAAATCAGCCCCAGCATTTT. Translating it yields CSAHTGSENQPQHF.

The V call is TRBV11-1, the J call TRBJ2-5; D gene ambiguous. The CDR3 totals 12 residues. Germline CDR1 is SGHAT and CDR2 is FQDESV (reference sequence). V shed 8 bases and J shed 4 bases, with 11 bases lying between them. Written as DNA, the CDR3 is TGTGCCAGCCACCCACGAGGAGAGACCCAGTACTTC. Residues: CASHPRGETQYF.

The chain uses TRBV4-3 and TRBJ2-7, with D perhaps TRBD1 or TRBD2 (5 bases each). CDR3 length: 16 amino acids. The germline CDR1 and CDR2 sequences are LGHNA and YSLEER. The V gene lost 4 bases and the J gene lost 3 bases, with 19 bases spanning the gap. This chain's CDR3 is CASSPAPGPRDYEQYF. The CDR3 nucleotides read TGCGCCAGCAGCCCCGCGCCGGGACCCCGGGACTACGAGCAGTACTTC.

CDR3 sequence (DNA): TGTGCCACCAGTGATTTTGGGGGGTATGGCTACACCTTC. Its translation: CATSDFGGYGYTF. The V and J genes are TRBV24-1 and TRBJ1-2; possibly TRBD1 for D (5 bases). V dropped 1 base and J dropped 5 bases, with 7 bases sitting between them. This CDR3 has 13 residues. The germline V gene has CDR1 KGHDR and CDR2 SFDVKD.

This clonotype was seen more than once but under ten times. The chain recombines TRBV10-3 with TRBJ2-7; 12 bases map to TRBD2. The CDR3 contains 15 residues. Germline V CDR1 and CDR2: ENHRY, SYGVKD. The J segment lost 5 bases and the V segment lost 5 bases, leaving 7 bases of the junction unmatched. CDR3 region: CAISHQGLAGHEQYF. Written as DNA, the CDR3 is TGTGCCATCAGTCATCAGGGACTAGCGGGCCACGAGCAGTACTTC.

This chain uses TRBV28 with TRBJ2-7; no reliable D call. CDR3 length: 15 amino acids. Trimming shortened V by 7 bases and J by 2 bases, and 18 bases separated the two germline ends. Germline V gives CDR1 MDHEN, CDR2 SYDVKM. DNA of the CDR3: TGTGCCAGCACCCCCCAAACTGGGCCGACCTACGAGCAGTACTTC. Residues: CASTPQTGPTYEQYF.

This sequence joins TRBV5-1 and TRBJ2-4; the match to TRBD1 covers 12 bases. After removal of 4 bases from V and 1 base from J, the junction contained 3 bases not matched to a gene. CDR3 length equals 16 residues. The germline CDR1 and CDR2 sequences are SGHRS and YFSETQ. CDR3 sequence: CASSPGQGAAKNIQYF. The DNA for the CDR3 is TGCGCCAGCAGCCCGGGACAGGGGGCTGCCAAAAACATTCAGTACTTC.

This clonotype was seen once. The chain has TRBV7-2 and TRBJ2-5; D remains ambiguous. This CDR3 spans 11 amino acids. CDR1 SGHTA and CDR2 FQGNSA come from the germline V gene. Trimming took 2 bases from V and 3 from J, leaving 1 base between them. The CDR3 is CTSSLKETQYF. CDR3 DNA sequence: TGTACCAGCAGCTTAAAAGAGACCCAGTACTTC.

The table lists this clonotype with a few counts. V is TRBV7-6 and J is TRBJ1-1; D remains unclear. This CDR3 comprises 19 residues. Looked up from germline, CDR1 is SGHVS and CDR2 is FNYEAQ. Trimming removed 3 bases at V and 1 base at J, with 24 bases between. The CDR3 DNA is TGTGCCAGCAGCTTTTTTTCATGCACGGCAGCCGACTGGAACACTGAAGCTTTCTTT. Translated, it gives CASSFFSCTAADWNTEAFF.

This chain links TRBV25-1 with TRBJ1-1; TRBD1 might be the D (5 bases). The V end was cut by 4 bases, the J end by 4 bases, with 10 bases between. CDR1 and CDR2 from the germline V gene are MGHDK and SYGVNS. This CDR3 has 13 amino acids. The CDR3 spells CASSARVSTEAFF. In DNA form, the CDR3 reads TGTGCCAGCAGTGCCAGGGTGAGCACTGAAGCTTTCTTT.

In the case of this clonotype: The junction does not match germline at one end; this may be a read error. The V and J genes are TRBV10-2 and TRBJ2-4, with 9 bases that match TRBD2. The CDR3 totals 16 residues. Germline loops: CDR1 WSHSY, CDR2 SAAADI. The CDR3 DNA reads TGCACCAGCAGTGAGTCGCTAGCGGGGTCTCTGGACATTCAGTACTTC. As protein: CTSSESLAGSLDIQYF.

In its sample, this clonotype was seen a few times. The CDR3 is CASSLARGRGFDEQFF. In nucleotides, the CDR3 is TGTGCCAGCAGCTTGGCACGCGGGAGGGGGTTTGATGAGCAGTTCTTC. This chain links TRBV5-6 with TRBJ2-1; 9 positions match TRBD2. Germline CDR1 SGHDT, CDR2 YYEEEE. CDR3 length: 16 amino acids. The V and J ends lost 0 bases and 8 bases, in that order; junction bases with no gene match: 9. The variable domain in full, with the rest retrieved from reference TRBV5-6 and TRBJ2-1, is DAGVTQSPTHLIKTRGQQVTLRCSPKSGHDTVSWYQQALGQGPQFIFQYYEEEERQRGNFPDRFSGHQFPNYSSELNVNALLLGDSALYLCASSLARGRGFDEQFFGPGTRLTVL.

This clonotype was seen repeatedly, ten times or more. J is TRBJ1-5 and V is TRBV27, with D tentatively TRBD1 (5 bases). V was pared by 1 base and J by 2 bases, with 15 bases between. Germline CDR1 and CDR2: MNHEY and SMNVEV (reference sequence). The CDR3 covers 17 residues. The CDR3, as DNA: TGTGCCAGCAGTTTATTAGCGCAGACAGCGGGCAATCAGCCCCAGCATTTT. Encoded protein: CASSLLAQTAGNQPQHF.

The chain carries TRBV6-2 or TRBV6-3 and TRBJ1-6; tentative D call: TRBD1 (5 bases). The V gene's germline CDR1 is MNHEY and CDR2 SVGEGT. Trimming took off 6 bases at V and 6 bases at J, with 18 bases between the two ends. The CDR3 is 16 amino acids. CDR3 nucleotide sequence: TGTGCCAGCAGCCCAGACAGAGAGGTGTTTAATTCACCCCTCCACTTT. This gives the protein CASSPDREVFNSPLHF.

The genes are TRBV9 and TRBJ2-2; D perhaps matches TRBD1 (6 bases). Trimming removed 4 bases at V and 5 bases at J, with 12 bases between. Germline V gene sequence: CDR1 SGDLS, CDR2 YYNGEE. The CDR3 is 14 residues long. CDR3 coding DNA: TGTGCCAGCAGCCCCCGGACAGAAACCGGGGAGCTGTTTTTT. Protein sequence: CASSPRTETGELFF.

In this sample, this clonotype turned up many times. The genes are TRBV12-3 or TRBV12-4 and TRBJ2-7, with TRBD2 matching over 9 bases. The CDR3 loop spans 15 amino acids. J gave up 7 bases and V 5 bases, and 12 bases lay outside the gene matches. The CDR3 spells CASSLSTSGRLEQYF. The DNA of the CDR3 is TGTGCCAGCAGTCTATCGACTAGCGGAAGACTTGAGCAGTACTTC.

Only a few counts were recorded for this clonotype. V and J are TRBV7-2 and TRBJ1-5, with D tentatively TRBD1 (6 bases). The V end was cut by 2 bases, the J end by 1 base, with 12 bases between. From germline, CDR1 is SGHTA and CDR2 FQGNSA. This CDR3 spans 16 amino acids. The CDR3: CASSLLPGASNQPQHF. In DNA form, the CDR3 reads TGTGCCAGCAGCTTACTTCCGGGGGCCAGCAATCAGCCCCAGCATTTT.

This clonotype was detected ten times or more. CDR3 sequence: CSAIAGQGVFGTYEQYF. The CDR3 coding sequence is TGCAGTGCTATCGCGGGACAGGGGGTCTTTGGCACCTACGAGCAGTACTTC. The chain joins TRBV20-1 to TRBJ2-7, with 11 bases matching TRBD1. Germline assignment: CDR1 DFQATT and CDR2 SNEGSKA (reference sequence). The junction had 13 bases not matched to a gene; V was cut back by 4 bases and J by 2 bases. This CDR3 is 17 amino acids long.

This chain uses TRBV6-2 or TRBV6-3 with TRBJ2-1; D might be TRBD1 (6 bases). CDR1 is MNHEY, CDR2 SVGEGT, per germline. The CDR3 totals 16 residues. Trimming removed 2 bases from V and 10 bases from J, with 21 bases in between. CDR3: CASSYGKGTNNAEQFF. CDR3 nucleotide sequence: TGTGCCAGCAGTTACGGTAAGGGGACAAACAATGCAGAGCAGTTCTTC.

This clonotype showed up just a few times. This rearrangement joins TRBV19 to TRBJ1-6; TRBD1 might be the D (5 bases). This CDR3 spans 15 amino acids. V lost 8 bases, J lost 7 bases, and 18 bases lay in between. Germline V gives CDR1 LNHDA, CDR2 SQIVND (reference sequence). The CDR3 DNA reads TGTGCCAGTTCCGAGGGAGGGACCGCAAATTCACCCCTCCACTTT. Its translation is CASSEGGTANSPLHF.

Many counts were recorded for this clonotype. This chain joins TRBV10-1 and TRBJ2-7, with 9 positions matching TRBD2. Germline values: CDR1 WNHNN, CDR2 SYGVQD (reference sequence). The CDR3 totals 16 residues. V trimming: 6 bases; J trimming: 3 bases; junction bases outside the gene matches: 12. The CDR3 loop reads CASSPAGGPGVYEQYF. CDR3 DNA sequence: TGCGCCAGCAGCCCAGCGGGAGGCCCAGGGGTCTACGAGCAGTACTTC.

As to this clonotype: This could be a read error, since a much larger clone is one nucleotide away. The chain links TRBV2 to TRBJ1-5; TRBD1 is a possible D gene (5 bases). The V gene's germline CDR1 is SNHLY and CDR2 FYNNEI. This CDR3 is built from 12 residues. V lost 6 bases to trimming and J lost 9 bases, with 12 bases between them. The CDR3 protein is CASRMGGRPQHF. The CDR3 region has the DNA TGTGCCAGCAGGATGGGGGGTCGGCCCCAGCATTTT.

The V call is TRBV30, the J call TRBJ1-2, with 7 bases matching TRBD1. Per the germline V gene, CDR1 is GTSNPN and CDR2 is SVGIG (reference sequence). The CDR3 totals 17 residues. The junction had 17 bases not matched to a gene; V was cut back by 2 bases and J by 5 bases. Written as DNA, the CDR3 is TGTGCCTGGAGTCCCCTTCGGACAGGTGACTCTAGGTATGGCTACACCTTC. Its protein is CAWSPLRTGDSRYGYTF.

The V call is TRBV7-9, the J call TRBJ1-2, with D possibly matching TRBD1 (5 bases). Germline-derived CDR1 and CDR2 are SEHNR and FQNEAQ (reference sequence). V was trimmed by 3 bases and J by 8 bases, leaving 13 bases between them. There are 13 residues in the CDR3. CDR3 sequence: CASSLGDRTGYTF. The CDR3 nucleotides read TGTGCCAGCAGCTTGGGGGATCGCACCGGCTACACCTTC. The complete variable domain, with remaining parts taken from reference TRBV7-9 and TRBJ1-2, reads DTGVSQNPRHKITKRGQNVTFRCDPISEHNRLYWYRQTLGQGPEFLTYFQNEAQLEKSRLLSDRFSAERPKGSFSTLEIQRTEQGDSAMYLCASSLGDRTGYTFGSGTRLTVV.

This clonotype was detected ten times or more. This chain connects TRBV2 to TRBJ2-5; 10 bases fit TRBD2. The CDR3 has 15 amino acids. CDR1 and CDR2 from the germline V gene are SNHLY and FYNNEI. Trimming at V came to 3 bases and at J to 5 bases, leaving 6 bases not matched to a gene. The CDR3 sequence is CASSESSGGQETQYF. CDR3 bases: TGTGCCAGCAGTGAGTCTAGCGGGGGTCAGGAGACCCAGTACTTC. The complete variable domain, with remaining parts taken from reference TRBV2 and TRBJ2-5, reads EPEVTQTPSHQVTQMGQEVILRCVPISNHLYFYWYRQILGQKVEFLVSFYNNEISEKSEIFDDQFSVERPDGSNFTLKIRSTKLEDSAMYFCASSESSGGQETQYFGPGTRLLVL.